Listed below are T cell receptor beta chains from one sample, sequenced in a study of T cell responses to AZD1222 COVID-19 vaccine. The data were produced by immunoSEQ multiplex PCR, yet TCRdb's version contains in-frame clones alone and is incomplete. The repertoire holds roughly 96,000 clones, with approximately 87% as singletons. Sequenced material: peripheral blood, taken on day 0 of AZD1222 vaccination. The receptors here all came from an adult in good health. The CDR3 runs from the conserved cysteine through the conserved F or W. D genes are given only for firm matches. Size tells how often a clone was seen (once, few, many) or the class of an expanded clone, and some rows leave it out.

d_gene: TRBD1; j_gene: TRBJ2-7; abundance: -; v_gene: TRBV11-2; CDR3aa: CASSPTTGGYEQYF; CDR3nt: TGTGCCAGCAGCCCAACCACAGGGGGCTACGAGCAGTACTTC
d_gene: TRBD1; j_gene: TRBJ2-3; abundance: few; v_gene: TRBV5-1; CDR3aa: CASSLALSGGDTQYF; CDR3nt: TGCGCCAGCAGCTTGGCTCTCTCAGGGGGAGATACGCAGTATTTT
d_gene: -; j_gene: TRBJ2-3; abundance: -; v_gene: TRBV9; CDR3aa: CASSLSSDTDTQYF; CDR3nt: TGTGCCAGCAGCCTGAGCTCCGACACAGATACGCAGTATTTT
d_gene: -; j_gene: TRBJ2-1; abundance: -; v_gene: TRBV7-9; CDR3aa: CASSDTTLEGNEQFF; CDR3nt: TGTGCCAGCAGCGACACTACCCTCGAGGGGAATGAGCAGTTCTTC
d_gene: -; j_gene: TRBJ1-2; abundance: -; v_gene: TRBV6-5; CDR3aa: CASRISGVVVEGYTF; CDR3nt: TGTGCCAGCCGGATTTCTGGGGTTGTGGTAGAAGGCTACACCTTC
d_gene: TRBD1; j_gene: TRBJ2-5; abundance: -; v_gene: TRBV5-1; CDR3aa: CASSEGQGDLGQETQYF; CDR3nt: TGCGCCAGCAGCGAGGGACAGGGCGATCTGGGCCAAGAGACCCAGTACTTC
d_gene: TRBD2; j_gene: TRBJ2-1; abundance: -; v_gene: TRBV18; CDR3aa: CASSPGTSSHEQFF; CDR3nt: TGTGCCAGCTCACCAGGGACTAGCTCCCATGAGCAGTTCTTC
d_gene: -; j_gene: TRBJ1-5; abundance: -; v_gene: TRBV10-1; CDR3aa: CASSEGWQPQHF; CDR3nt: TGCGCCAGCAGTGAAGGGTGGCAGCCCCAGCATTTT
d_gene: -; j_gene: TRBJ2-3; abundance: -; v_gene: TRBV24-1; CDR3aa: CATSQVGGGDTQYF; CDR3nt: TGTGCCACCAGTCAGGTAGGAGGGGGAGATACGCAGTATTTT
d_gene: -; j_gene: TRBJ2-1; abundance: few; v_gene: TRBV7-6; CDR3aa: CASSSLGDTGSYNEQFF; CDR3nt: TGTGCCAGCAGCTCCTTGGGCGATACTGGCTCCTACAATGAGCAGTTCTTC
d_gene: TRBD1; j_gene: TRBJ1-1; abundance: few; v_gene: TRBV6-2/TRBV6-3; CDR3aa: CASSFLAGTGASNTEAFF; CDR3nt: TGTGCCAGCAGTTTCCTCGCCGGGACAGGGGCTTCGAACACTGAAGCTTTCTTT
d_gene: TRBD1; j_gene: TRBJ1-6; abundance: -; v_gene: TRBV18; CDR3aa: CASSPRTGTSPLHF; CDR3nt: TGTGCCAGCTCACCAAGGACAGGGACATCACCCCTCCACTTT
d_gene: TRBD1; j_gene: TRBJ1-2; abundance: -; v_gene: TRBV6-5; CDR3aa: CATRGTANYGYTF; CDR3nt: TGTGCCACCCGGGGGACAGCTAACTATGGCTACACCTTC
d_gene: -; j_gene: TRBJ2-7; abundance: -; v_gene: TRBV6-2/TRBV6-3; CDR3aa: CASSYSWVPYEQYF; CDR3nt: TGTGCCAGCAGTTACTCGTGGGTTCCCTACGAGCAGTACTTC
d_gene: -; j_gene: TRBJ1-6; abundance: -; v_gene: TRBV21-1; CDR3aa: CASIFLGLRGDSPLHF; CDR3nt: TGTGCCAGCATCTTCCTTGGACTCAGAGGGGATTCACCCCTCCACTTT
d_gene: -; j_gene: TRBJ1-6; abundance: -; v_gene: TRBV3-1/TRBV3-2; CDR3aa: CASSLGGNNSPLHF; CDR3nt: TGTGCCAGCAGCCTCGGGGGCAATAATTCACCCCTCCACTTT
d_gene: -; j_gene: TRBJ2-3; abundance: once; v_gene: TRBV6-4; CDR3aa: CASSDTSGSESDTQYF; CDR3nt: TGTGCCAGCAGTGACACTTCCGGGAGTGAGTCAGATACGCAGTATTTT
d_gene: TRBD2; j_gene: TRBJ2-1; abundance: -; v_gene: TRBV2; CDR3aa: CASRPGGLTSGPDNEQFF; CDR3nt: TGTGCCAGCCGGCCCGGGGGACTAACTAGCGGGCCTGACAATGAGCAGTTCTTC
d_gene: -; j_gene: TRBJ1-5; abundance: once; v_gene: TRBV5-4; CDR3aa: CASSLGSNQPQHF; CDR3nt: TGTGCCAGCAGCTTAGGTAGCAATCAGCCCCAGCATTTT
d_gene: TRBD1; j_gene: TRBJ1-1; abundance: -; v_gene: TRBV6-2/TRBV6-3; CDR3aa: CASSYSKNLGQKGLF; CDR3nt: TGTGCCAGCAGTTACTCGAAGAACTTGGGACAGAAAGGTCTCTTT
d_gene: TRBD2; j_gene: TRBJ2-7; abundance: -; v_gene: TRBV19; CDR3aa: CASSISLASGSYEQYF; CDR3nt: TGTGCCAGTAGTATCTCGTTAGCTAGCGGGAGCTACGAGCAGTACTTC
d_gene: -; j_gene: TRBJ1-2; abundance: -; v_gene: TRBV28; CDR3aa: CASSFQWGFYGYTF; CDR3nt: TGTGCCAGCAGTTTTCAATGGGGTTTCTATGGCTACACCTTC
d_gene: -; j_gene: TRBJ1-5; abundance: -; v_gene: TRBV19; CDR3aa: CASSIKGTSNQPQHF; CDR3nt: TGTGCCAGTAGTATAAAAGGGACGAGCAATCAGCCCCAGCATTTT
d_gene: TRBD1; j_gene: TRBJ1-5; abundance: -; v_gene: TRBV28; CDR3aa: CASSLSGQGVTPYQPQHF; CDR3nt: TGTGCCAGCAGTTTGTCGGGACAGGGGGTGACTCCGTACCAGCCCCAGCATTTT
d_gene: -; j_gene: TRBJ1-4; abundance: once; v_gene: TRBV29-1; CDR3aa: CSVEGGTNEKLFF; CDR3nt: TGCAGCGTCGAAGGGGGTACTAATGAAAAACTGTTTTTT
d_gene: TRBD1; j_gene: TRBJ1-5; abundance: -; v_gene: TRBV11-2; CDR3aa: CASSTGQGLSGNQPQHF; CDR3nt: TGTGCCAGCAGCACCGGACAGGGCCTTAGTGGCAATCAGCCCCAGCATTTT
d_gene: TRBD2; j_gene: TRBJ2-3; abundance: -; v_gene: TRBV2; CDR3aa: CASSARLAGSFVTDTQYF; CDR3nt: TGTGCCAGCAGTGCTCGTCTAGCGGGATCGTTCGTCACAGATACGCAGTATTTT
d_gene: -; j_gene: TRBJ1-3; abundance: -; v_gene: TRBV7-8; CDR3aa: CASSLGGNTIYF; CDR3nt: TGTGCCAGCAGCTTAGGGGGAAACACCATATATTTT
d_gene: TRBD1; j_gene: TRBJ1-1; abundance: -; v_gene: TRBV6-4; CDR3aa: CASSERDRDTEAFF; CDR3nt: TGTGCCAGCAGTGAAAGGGACAGGGACACTGAAGCTTTCTTT
d_gene: -; j_gene: TRBJ2-7; abundance: -; v_gene: TRBV4-2; CDR3aa: CASSHKGSNGEQYF; CDR3nt: TGTGCCAGCAGCCACAAAGGGAGTAATGGCGAGCAGTACTTC
d_gene: -; j_gene: TRBJ2-3; abundance: -; v_gene: TRBV7-9; CDR3aa: CARSLDGGATDTQYF; CDR3nt: TGTGCCAGAAGCTTAGACGGGGGAGCCACAGATACGCAGTATTTT
d_gene: -; j_gene: TRBJ1-4; abundance: -; v_gene: TRBV7-8; CDR3aa: CASGGLGATNEKLFF; CDR3nt: TGTGCCAGCGGGGGGCTGGGTGCGACTAATGAAAAACTGTTTTTT
d_gene: TRBD1; j_gene: TRBJ1-1; abundance: -; v_gene: TRBV5-5; CDR3aa: CASSLAAGQTMNTEAFF; CDR3nt: TGTGCCAGCAGCTTGGCCGCGGGACAGACCATGAACACTGAAGCTTTCTTT
d_gene: -; j_gene: TRBJ1-2; abundance: -; v_gene: TRBV4-2; CDR3aa: CASSQDNTIDRFYGYTF; CDR3nt: TGTGCCAGCAGCCAAGATAATACCATTGACAGGTTCTATGGCTACACCTTC
d_gene: -; j_gene: TRBJ2-3; abundance: -; v_gene: TRBV6-5; CDR3aa: CASDREPGTQYF; CDR3nt: TGTGCCAGCGATAGGGAGCCTGGTACGCAGTATTTT
d_gene: TRBD1; j_gene: TRBJ2-1; abundance: -; v_gene: TRBV7-2; CDR3aa: CASSLEFTGVVHEQFF; CDR3nt: TGTGCCAGCAGCTTAGAATTTACAGGGGTGGTTCATGAGCAGTTCTTC
d_gene: TRBD1; j_gene: TRBJ2-7; abundance: few; v_gene: TRBV6-5; CDR3aa: CASSWDRSSYEQYF; CDR3nt: TGTGCCAGCAGCTGGGACAGGAGTTCCTACGAGCAGTACTTC
d_gene: -; j_gene: TRBJ1-1; abundance: -; v_gene: TRBV29-1; CDR3aa: CSVALQGNTEAFF; CDR3nt: TGCAGCGTCGCGCTCCAGGGGAACACTGAAGCTTTCTTT
d_gene: -; j_gene: TRBJ1-5; abundance: -; v_gene: TRBV6-6; CDR3aa: CASSPREGELYSNQPQHF; CDR3nt: TGTGCCAGCAGTCCTAGAGAAGGGGAGCTGTATAGCAATCAGCCCCAGCATTTT
d_gene: -; j_gene: TRBJ2-2; abundance: -; v_gene: TRBV19; CDR3aa: CASSIDSSGTRASGTGELFF; CDR3nt: TGTGCCAGTAGTATTGACTCTTCCGGGACCAGGGCTTCTGGGACCGGGGAGCTGTTTTTT
d_gene: -; j_gene: TRBJ1-1; abundance: many; v_gene: TRBV6-4; CDR3aa: CASSDSDNTEAFF; CDR3nt: TGTGCCAGCAGTGACTCGGACAACACTGAAGCTTTCTTT
d_gene: TRBD1; j_gene: TRBJ1-1; abundance: -; v_gene: TRBV4-1; CDR3aa: CASSQDRRDRGGYEAFF; CDR3nt: TGCGCCAGCAGCCAAGATCGCCGGGACAGGGGAGGATATGAAGCTTTCTTT